This T cell receptor (beta chain) was found in a study of shared clonotypes between healthy human individuals. Findings of the study overall: An effect of sequencing depth on clonotype sharing among donors was expected. Despite large depth, rarefaction showed incomplete sorted-subset sequencing.

With regard to this clone: Its specificity is not known.

The method was immunoSEQ multiplex PCR; TCRdb's version includes in-frame clones alone and lacks a portion of them. The repertoire holds millions of clones, more than 85% seen once, with under 0.45% in the top ten. Germline trimming cut 6 bases from V and 4 bases from J; bases unmatched to any gene: 11. This CDR3 has 15 residues. CDR1 and CDR2 from the germline V gene are SGHTA and FQGNSA. The chain is built from TRBV7-2 and TRBJ2-7; 8 nucleotides agree with TRBD2. The sample consisted of naive CD4+ T cells from PBMCs. Regarding subset: CD45RA+ positively selected. The receptor comes from a man aged 18 to 30 in good health. Some clones in this sample may be carry-over from other donors' samples. The CDR3 protein is CASSRGGGILYEQYF. CDR3 in DNA: TGTGCCAGCAGTCGGGGGGGTGGAATATTATACGAGCAGTACTTC.